One sample yielded the 19 T cell receptor beta chains listed below, sequenced in a study of shared clonotypes between healthy human individuals. The method was immunoSEQ multiplex PCR; TCRdb's version includes in-frame clones alone and lacks a portion of them. The sample lists about 470,000 clones; around 79% were seen once. Sequenced: PBMCs. These receptors originate from a woman aged 40 to 50 in good health. Some clones in this sample may be carry-over from other donors' samples.

This clone was recorded at least ten times. The rearrangement links TRBV9 to TRBJ2-1, with 9 nucleotides matching TRBD2. The CDR3 is 14 amino acids. Trimming removed 2 bases from V and 8 bases from J; junction bases left unmatched: 5. The germline gives CDR1 SGDLS, CDR2 YYNGEE. In DNA, the CDR3 is TGTGCCAGCAGCGTGAGCGGGAGGAGGGATGAGCAGTTCTTC. Encoded protein: CASSVSGRRDEQFF.

On this clone: A far more abundant clone sits one base away, making this likely a read error. The rearrangement links TRBV5-5 to TRBJ1-1; no firm D call. This CDR3 spans 12 amino acids. From germline, CDR1 is SGHKS and CDR2 YYEKEE (reference sequence). The V end lost 1 base, the J end lost 0 bases, and 1 base lay between the germline ends. CDR3 in amino acids: CASSLMNTEAFF. Here the CDR3 DNA reads TGTGCCAGCAGCTTGATGAACACTGAAGCTTTCTTT.

A few counts support this clone. The gene calls are TRBV18 and TRBJ1-5, with D possibly matching TRBD1 (5 bases). This CDR3 is 14 amino acids long. V was pared by 6 bases and J by 1 base, with 10 bases between. The V gene's germline CDR1 is KGHSH and CDR2 LQKENI. CDR3 sequence (DNA): TGTGCCAGCTCCTGGGGGGGAAGCAATCAGCCCCAGCATTTT. It yields the protein CASSWGGSNQPQHF.

The gene calls are TRBV19 and TRBJ1-1, with 10 bases aligning to TRBD1. The CDR3 consists of 14 residues. Trimming took 1 base from V and 4 from J; bases not matched to a gene: 0. The germline V gene encodes CDR1 LNHDA and CDR2 SQIVND (reference sequence). The CDR3 nucleotides are TGTGCCAGTAGTATAGGGACAGGGGGCACTGAAGCTTTCTTT. The encoded protein is CASSIGTGGTEAFF.

The rearrangement uses TRBV9 and TRBJ1-4, with D possibly being TRBD1 (6 bases). With 4 bases removed from V and 7 bases from J, the gap between germline ends came to 8 bases. The CDR3 contains 12 residues. Germline-derived CDR1 and CDR2 are SGDLS and YYNGEE. The CDR3 is CASSLQGEKLFF. CDR3 bases: TGTGCCAGCAGCCTACAGGGTGAAAAACTGTTTTTT.

The rearrangement uses TRBV29-1 and TRBJ2-3; 8 bases align to TRBD2. Germline CDR1 reads SQVTM; CDR2 reads ANQGSEA. The CDR3 consists of 14 residues. The J segment lost 6 bases and the V segment lost 8 bases, leaving 13 bases of the junction unmatched. In nucleotides, the CDR3 is TGCAGCATAAAGGGGCGGGAGGATCCGGATACGCAGTATTTT. Translation: CSIKGREDPDTQYF.

The V gene is TRBV28, the J gene TRBJ1-1, with unresolved D. The germline V gene encodes CDR1 MDHEN and CDR2 SYDVKM. There are 16 residues in the CDR3. The V and J ends lost 2 bases and 1 base respectively, with 14 bases between them. CDR3 in amino acids: CASSLVTLVTNTEAFF. The CDR3 DNA reads TGTGCCAGCAGTTTAGTAACTCTGGTAACGAACACTGAAGCTTTCTTT.

This clone was recorded a few times. The chain carries TRBV2 and TRBJ1-3; D may be TRBD1 (5 bases). The CDR3 runs 15 residues. Trimming took off 6 bases at V and 4 bases at J, with 16 bases between the two ends. Germline V gene sequence: CDR1 SNHLY, CDR2 FYNNEI. The DNA of the CDR3 is TGTGCCAGCAGATCGGAAGGGGCGAGCGGAAACACCATATATTTT. Protein product: CASRSEGASGNTIYF.

This clone was found a few times. The chain uses TRBV7-2 and TRBJ2-7, with 9 positions matching TRBD1. CDR3 length: 16 amino acids. Germline V lookup: CDR1 SGHTA, CDR2 FQGNSA. The J segment lost 2 bases and the V segment lost 4 bases, leaving 9 bases of the junction unmatched. The CDR3 DNA is TGTGCCAGCAGCTCCCCTCGGACAGGGGATCCCTACGAGCAGTACTTC. Its translation: CASSSPRTGDPYEQYF. The whole variable domain, remainder taken from reference TRBV7-2 and TRBJ2-7, is GAGVSQSPSNKVTEKGKDVELRCDPISGHTALYWYRQSLGQGLEFLIYFQGNSAPDKSGLPSDRFSAERTGGSVSTLTIQRTQQEDSAVYLCASSSPRTGDPYEQYFGPGTRLTVT.

The table lists this clone with a few counts. This chain links TRBV2 with TRBJ2-2, with 7 bases fitting TRBD1. Germline V CDR1 and CDR2: SNHLY, FYNNEI. V was clipped by 6 bases and J by 0 bases; unmatched bases: 4. The length of the CDR3 is 15 residues. CDR3 coding DNA: TGTGCCAGCAGACAGGGGCGTTCGAACACCGGGGAGCTGTTTTTT. Its translation is CASRQGRSNTGELFF.

This chain connects TRBV4-2 to TRBJ2-7; 9 nucleotides match TRBD1. With 5 bases clipped from V and 6 bases from J, the junction kept 8 bases outside the gene matches. The germline gives CDR1 LGHNA, CDR2 YNFKEQ. The CDR3 has 14 residues. The CDR3 loop is CASSNRDRAGEQYF. CDR3 nucleotide sequence: TGTGCCAGCAGCAACCGGGACAGGGCGGGCGAGCAGTACTTC.

This clone has a handful of counts. The chain links TRBV4-1 to TRBJ1-3; 8 bases are a match to TRBD1. The CDR3 extends over 15 amino acids. The V gene's germline CDR1 is MGHRA and CDR2 YSYEKL. With 5 bases clipped from V and 0 bases from J, the junction kept 3 bases outside the gene matches. The CDR3 loop reads CASSWTGNSGNTIYF. CDR3 sequence (DNA): TGCGCCAGCAGCTGGACAGGGAACTCTGGAAACACCATATATTTT.

The V and J genes are TRBV19 and TRBJ2-7, with 9 positions matching TRBD2. Germline V lookup: CDR1 LNHDA, CDR2 SQIVND (reference sequence). With 1 base clipped from V and 3 bases from J, the junction kept 4 bases outside the gene matches. The CDR3 loop spans 15 amino acids. The CDR3 loop reads CASSIGSGRFYEQYF. The CDR3 region has the DNA TGTGCCAGTAGTATAGGAAGCGGGAGGTTCTACGAGCAGTACTTC. Full variable domain (missing parts from reference TRBV19 and TRBJ2-7): DGGITQSPKYLFRKEGQNVTLSCEQNLNHDAMYWYRQDPGQGLRLIYYSQIVNDFQKGDIAEGYSVSREKKESFPLTVTSAQKNPTAFYLCASSIGSGRFYEQYFGPGTRLTVT.

The chain joins TRBV6-1 to TRBJ2-1, with D possibly being TRBD2 (5 bases). The CDR3 runs 15 residues. The V gene lost 6 bases and the J gene lost 0 bases, with 12 bases spanning the gap. From germline, CDR1 is MNHNS and CDR2 SASEGT. CDR3 protein: CASRMDWSSYNEQFF. For the CDR3, the DNA is TGTGCCAGCAGGATGGACTGGAGCTCCTACAATGAGCAGTTCTTC.

V and J are TRBV5-1 and TRBJ2-7; 10 bases align to TRBD2. J lost 2 bases, V lost 4 bases, and 3 bases had no gene match. Per germline, CDR1 SGHRS and CDR2 YFSETQ. This CDR3 region has 14 residues. CDR3 DNA: TGCGCCAGCAGCCCGGGACTAGCGACCTACGAGCAGTACTTC. Its translation is CASSPGLATYEQYF.

J is TRBJ2-1 and V is TRBV4-3; D is possibly TRBD2 (6 bases). Per the germline V gene, CDR1 is LGHNA and CDR2 is YSLEER. The CDR3 runs to 17 residues. Between the trimmed V and J ends, which lost 4 bases and 5 bases, there was a span of 21 bases. The CDR3 sequence: CASSRVVGSGDNNEQFF. CDR3 DNA sequence: TGCGCCAGCAGCCGGGTGGTGGGTAGCGGAGATAACAATGAGCAGTTCTTC.

The chain is built from TRBV27 and TRBJ2-7, with D tentatively TRBD1 (6 bases). Germline CDR1 and CDR2: MNHEY and SMNVEV (reference sequence). CDR3 length: 15 residues. Trimming stripped 2 bases from V and 3 bases from J, with 14 bases between. In DNA, the CDR3 is TGTGCCAGCAGTTTAGGGCTAACAGGGCTCTACGAGCAGTACTTC. Amino acids: CASSLGLTGLYEQYF.

The V and J genes are TRBV7-3 and TRBJ2-5, with D possibly called TRBD1 or TRBD2 (5 bases each). The V and J ends lost 3 bases and 7 bases respectively, with 12 bases between them. The CDR3 runs 13 residues. Looked up from germline, CDR1 is SGHTA and CDR2 is FQGTGA. The CDR3: CASSFSPGGTQYF. CDR3 nucleotides: TGTGCCAGCAGCTTCAGCCCTGGGGGGACCCAGTACTTC.

This chain uses TRBV10-3 with TRBJ2-7, with a tentative D call TRBD1 (7 bases). CDR1 is ENHRY, CDR2 SYGVKD, per germline. This CDR3 is 14 amino acids long. Trimming stripped 6 bases from V and 1 base from J, with 13 bases between. In DNA form, the CDR3 reads TGTGCCATCAGCCCCAGGGGGGCTTCCTACGAGCAGTACTTC. The encoded protein is CAISPRGASYEQYF.